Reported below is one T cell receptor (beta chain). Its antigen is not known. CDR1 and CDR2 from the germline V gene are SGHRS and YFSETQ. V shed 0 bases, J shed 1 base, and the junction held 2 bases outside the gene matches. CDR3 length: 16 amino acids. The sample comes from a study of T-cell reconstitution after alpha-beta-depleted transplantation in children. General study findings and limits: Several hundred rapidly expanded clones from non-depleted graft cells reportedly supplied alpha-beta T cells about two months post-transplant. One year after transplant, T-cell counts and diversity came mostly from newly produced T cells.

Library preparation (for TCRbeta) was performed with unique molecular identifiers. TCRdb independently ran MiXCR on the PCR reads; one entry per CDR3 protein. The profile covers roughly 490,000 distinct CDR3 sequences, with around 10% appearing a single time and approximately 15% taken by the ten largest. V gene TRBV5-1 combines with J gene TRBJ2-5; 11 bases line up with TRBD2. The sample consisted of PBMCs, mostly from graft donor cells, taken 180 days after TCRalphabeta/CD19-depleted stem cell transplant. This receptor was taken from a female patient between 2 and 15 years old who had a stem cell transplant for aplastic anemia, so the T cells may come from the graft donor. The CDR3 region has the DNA TGCGCCAGCAGCTTGGCCACTAGCGGGAGCCAAGAGACCCAGTACTTC. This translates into CASSLATSGSQETQYF.